The clone carrying this T cell receptor beta chain was picked up a small number of times. Its cognate antigen is unknown. TCRdb keeps only in-frame clones here, not all; method: immunoSEQ multiplex PCR. This table has about 38,000 clones, approximately 80% appearing once. This sample was taken from a study of a mutant IDH1 vaccine in newly diagnosed glioma. Sample time point: week 5, during vaccination. A 20-mer mutant IDH1 peptide at 300 ug was injected subcutaneously with topical imiquimod. Germline CDR1 reads SGHVS; CDR2 reads FQNEAQ. This CDR3 is 16 amino acids long. The V gene lost 5 bases and the J gene lost 1 base, with 17 bases spanning the gap.

The V call is TRBV7-8, the J call TRBJ1-2; a possible D gene is TRBD1 (6 bases). The TCR originated in a man aged 35-49 years with glioma. The sample here was PBMCs, taken from a glioma patient whose treatment included an IDH1 peptide vaccine. CDR3 bases: TGTGCCAGCAGCGAGCGGGAGGGGGGGATTAACTATGGCTACACCTTC. Translating it yields CASSEREGGINYGYTF.